This TCR beta chain was captured in a study of T-cell memory formation after mild COVID-19 (TCRdb year 2021). At the level of the whole study: TCR sequence clusters from the two donors were largely donor specific. In a couple of donors, T-cell clones that expanded and contracted after mild COVID-19 were tracked by sequencing TCRalpha and TCRbeta repertoires over time. The cohort comprised two young, previously healthy adult volunteers, one female and one male. Broad study findings and their caveats: The detection of some responding clones in pre-infection memory suggests that pre-existing cross-reactive memory T cells joined the SARS-CoV-2 response. Contracting CD4+ clones turned up mainly in the CM and EM memory subsets, whereas EMRA was where CD8+ clones were enriched. The study covered only a couple of mild cases, and larger cohorts including severe cases with pre-infection samples were considered necessary. From day 15 to 85, contracting clones showed balanced CD4/CD8 phenotypes, whereas a second wave of clones that expanded from day 15 to 37 leaned towards CD4+. The second-wave clones that peaked on day 37 were not confirmed to be SARS-CoV-2 specific.

In this sample, this clonotype turned up a few times. The antigen it recognizes is unknown. No much larger clonotype is one base removed from it; base qualities were not supplied. Reads for this sample came from an Illumina NovaSeq 6000. Using 5'RACE with constant-segment primers, TCRalpha and TCRbeta cDNA libraries were constructed, with sample barcodes and unique molecular identifiers added in the process. RNA was extracted from every sample with Trizol reagent. Library amplification was performed in two PCR steps, and a second sample barcode and Illumina TruSeq adapters were introduced in the second step. Sequencing of the libraries was done on an Illumina NovaSeq, producing 2 x 150 bp paired-end reads. For the original study's pipeline: Demultiplexing of reads and collapsing into UMI-guided consensus sequences were performed with migec v1.2.7. Using mixcr v2.1.11, the UMI consensuses were aligned to TRA and TRB V and J templates and assembled into clonotypes. Expanded or contracted clonotypes were those called significant by both edgeR and NoisET, with noise models trained on biological replicates. For edgeR calls, a false discovery rate-adjusted p below 0.01 and a log2 fold-change threshold of 1 were applied. PCA with hierarchical clustering of max-normalized trajectories of the 1000 most abundant clonotypes was used as exploratory dynamics analysis. Separately sequenced CD4+ and CD8+ repertoires were used to assign a CD4 or CD8 phenotype to each responding clone. The public reads were reprocessed in TCRdb via fastp at Q25 and MiXCR, keeping in-frame beta chains. Each record represents a unique CDR3 protein, reported with the most common genes and DNA among its rows. The V and J calls reflect TCRdb's pipeline rather than the authors' work. In all, the sample holds some 150,000 distinct CDR3 sequences, and 20% to 25% of those were seen once. The top ten clones comprise approximately 25% of the sample.

PBMCs were isolated by Ficoll-Paque density gradient centrifugation. V trim: 4 bases; J trim: 7 bases; unmatched bases: 12. Its CDR3 holds 16 amino acids, cysteine through phenylalanine. CDR3 DNA is the only sequence kept; it has 48 bases, read in frame from the first base. The chain employs TRBV12-3 or TRBV12-4 and TRBJ2-1, with 8 junctional bases fitting TRBD1. The sequence derives from an adult woman who had mild COVID-19 (a few samples of this study predate the infection). The sample titles of this study are shuffled in the database, so cell type and time point are left out; the donor was told from shared clones. Input material: PBMCs or a T cell subset sorted from them (not recorded which). The CDR3 protein is CASSSETGEALNEQFF. Read as DNA, the sequence is TGTGCCAGCAGTTCCGAGACAGGGGAGGCCTTAAATGAGCAGTTCTTC.